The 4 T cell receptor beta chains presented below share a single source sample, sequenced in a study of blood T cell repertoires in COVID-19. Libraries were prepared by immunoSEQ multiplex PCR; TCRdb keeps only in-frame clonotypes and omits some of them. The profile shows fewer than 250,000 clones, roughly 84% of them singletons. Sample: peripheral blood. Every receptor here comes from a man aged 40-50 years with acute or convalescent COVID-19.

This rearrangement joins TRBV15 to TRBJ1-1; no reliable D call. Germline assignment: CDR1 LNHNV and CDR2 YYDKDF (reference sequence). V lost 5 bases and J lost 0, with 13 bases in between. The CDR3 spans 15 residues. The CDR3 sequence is CATSPTRDMNTEAFF. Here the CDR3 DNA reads TGTGCCACCAGCCCAACCAGAGACATGAACACTGAAGCTTTCTTT.

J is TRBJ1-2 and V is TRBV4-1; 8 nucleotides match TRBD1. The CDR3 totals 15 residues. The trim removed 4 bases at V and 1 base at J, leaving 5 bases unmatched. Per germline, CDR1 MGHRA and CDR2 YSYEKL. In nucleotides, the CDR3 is TGCGCCAGCAGCCCCGACGGACAGGGTAACTATGGCTACACCTTC. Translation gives CASSPDGQGNYGYTF.

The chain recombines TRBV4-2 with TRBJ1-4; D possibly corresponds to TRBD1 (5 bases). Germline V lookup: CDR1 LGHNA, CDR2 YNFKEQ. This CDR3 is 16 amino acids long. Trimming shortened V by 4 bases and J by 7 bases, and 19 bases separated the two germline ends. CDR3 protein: CASSPTTPGLGEKLFF. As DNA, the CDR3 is TGTGCCAGCAGCCCCACCACGCCAGGGTTGGGTGAAAAACTGTTTTTT.

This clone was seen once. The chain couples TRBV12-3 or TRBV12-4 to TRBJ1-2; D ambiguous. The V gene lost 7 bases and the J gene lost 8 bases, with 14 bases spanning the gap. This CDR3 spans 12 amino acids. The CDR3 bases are TGTGCCAGCAATTATGGAGGGCTCGGCTACACCTTC. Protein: CASNYGGLGYTF.